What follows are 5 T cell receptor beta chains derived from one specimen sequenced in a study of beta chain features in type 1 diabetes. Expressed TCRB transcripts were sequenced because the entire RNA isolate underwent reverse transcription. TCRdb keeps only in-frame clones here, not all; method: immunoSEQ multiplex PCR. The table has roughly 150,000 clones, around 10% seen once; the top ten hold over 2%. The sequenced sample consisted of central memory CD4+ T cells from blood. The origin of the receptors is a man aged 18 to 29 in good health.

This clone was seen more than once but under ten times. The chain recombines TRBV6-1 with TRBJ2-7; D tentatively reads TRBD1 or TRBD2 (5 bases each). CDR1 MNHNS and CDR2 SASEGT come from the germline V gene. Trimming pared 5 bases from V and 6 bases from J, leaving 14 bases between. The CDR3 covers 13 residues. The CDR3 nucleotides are TGTGCCAGCAGTTCCGGGGCAGGCGTCGAGCAGTACTTC. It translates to CASSSGAGVEQYF.

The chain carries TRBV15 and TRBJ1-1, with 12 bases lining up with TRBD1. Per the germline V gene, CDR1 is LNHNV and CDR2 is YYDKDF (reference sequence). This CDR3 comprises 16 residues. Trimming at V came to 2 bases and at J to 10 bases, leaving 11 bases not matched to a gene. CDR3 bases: TGTGCCACCAGCAGACCCAAGGGACAGGGGGCGCCGGGAGCTTTCTTT. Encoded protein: CATSRPKGQGAPGAFF.

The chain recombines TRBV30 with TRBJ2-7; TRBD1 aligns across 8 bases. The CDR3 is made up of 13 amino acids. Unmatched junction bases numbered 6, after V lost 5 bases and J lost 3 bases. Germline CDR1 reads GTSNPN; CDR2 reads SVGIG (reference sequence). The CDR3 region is CAWGQGWGYEQYF. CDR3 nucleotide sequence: TGTGCCTGGGGACAGGGTTGGGGCTACGAGCAGTACTTC.

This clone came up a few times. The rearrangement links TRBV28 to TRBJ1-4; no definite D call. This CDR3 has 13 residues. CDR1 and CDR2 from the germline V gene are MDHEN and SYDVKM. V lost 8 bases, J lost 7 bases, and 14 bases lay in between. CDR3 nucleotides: TGTGCCAGCGGATCAACTGTCTCTGAAAAACTGTTTTTT. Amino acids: CASGSTVSEKLFF.

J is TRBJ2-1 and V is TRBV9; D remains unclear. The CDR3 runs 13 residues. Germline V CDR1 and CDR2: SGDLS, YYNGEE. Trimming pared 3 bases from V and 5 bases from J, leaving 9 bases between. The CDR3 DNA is TGTGCCAGCAGCGATCGTCAGGACAATGAGCAGTTCTTC. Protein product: CASSDRQDNEQFF.